A single sample gave rise to the 23 T cell receptor beta chains below, sequenced in a study of cytomegalovirus exposure and HLA in healthy donors. It was with 60 Vbeta and 13 Jbeta primers that the PCR ran. Generated by immunoSEQ multiplex PCR, the TCRdb table keeps only in-frame clones and is missing some. The sample lists around 140,000 clones, over 60% occurring once. The specimen sequenced was PBMCs. The receptors were gathered from a man aged 40-50 years in good health and CMV-seronegative.

This clone was picked up one time. The gene calls are TRBV6-5 and TRBJ2-7; D might be TRBD2 (6 bases). With 5 bases removed from V and 5 bases from J, the gap between germline ends came to 19 bases. Germline values: CDR1 MNHEY, CDR2 SVGAGI. The CDR3 totals 15 residues. The CDR3 DNA reads TGTGCCAGCAGTGCTCGCCTGGGCGGGATAAACGAGCAGTACTTC. Translating gives CASSARLGGINEQYF.

The genes are TRBV5-8 and TRBJ2-3, with 7 bases aligning to TRBD2. This CDR3 is 15 amino acids long. From germline, CDR1 is SGHTS and CDR2 YDEGEE. Trimming cost V 7 bases and J 0 bases; bases outside gene matches: 8. The CDR3 region is CASRFSGASTDTQYF. The CDR3 DNA follows: TGTGCCAGCCGATTCAGCGGGGCTAGCACAGATACGCAGTATTTT.

This chain uses TRBV19 with TRBJ2-2; TRBD1 agrees at 7 bases. Germline CDR1 and CDR2: LNHDA and SQIVND (reference sequence). The CDR3 runs 14 residues. Trimming took 7 bases from V and 1 from J; bases not matched to a gene: 3. As DNA, the CDR3 is TGTGCCAGTAACAACAGGGGGAACACCGGGGAGCTGTTTTTT. It translates to CASNNRGNTGELFF.

V usage is TRBV18 and J usage is TRBJ1-2; no clear D gene. The CDR3 totals 15 residues. V was clipped by 0 bases and J by 5 bases, with 13 bases between them. Germline loops: CDR1 KGHSH, CDR2 LQKENI. The CDR3 loop is CASSPPGTQVYGYTF. In DNA, the CDR3 is TGTGCCAGCTCACCACCGGGCACGCAAGTATATGGCTACACCTTC. Combining the CDR3 with reference TRBV18 and TRBJ1-2 gives the whole variable domain NAGVMQNPRHLVRRRGQEARLRCSPMKGHSHVYWYRQLPEEGLKFMVYLQKENIIDESGMPKERFSAEFPKEGPSILRIQQVVRGDSAAYFCASSPPGTQVYGYTFGSGTRLTVV.

As regards this clone: Other DNA sequences in the same sample also yield this CDR3. The CDR3 nucleotides read TGTGCCAGCAGTTTAGAGGCAGGGGGCGAGCAGTACTTC. Translation gives CASSLEAGGEQYF. The chain links TRBV27 to TRBJ2-7, with TRBD1 matching over 7 bases. Germline loops: CDR1 MNHEY, CDR2 SMNVEV (reference sequence). V lost 2 bases to trimming and J lost 6 bases; unmatched junction nucleotides: 4. There are 13 residues in the CDR3.

The gene calls are TRBV10-3 and TRBJ2-1; the D is unclear. Germline V gives CDR1 ENHRY, CDR2 SYGVKD. The CDR3 has 11 residues. V gave up 5 bases and J gave up 6 bases, with 5 bases separating them. The DNA of the CDR3 is TGTGCCATCAGTCCGGGCAATGAGCAGTTCTTC. It is translated as CAISPGNEQFF.

This chain uses TRBV15 with TRBJ1-5; a possible D gene is TRBD1 (5 bases). V shed 1 base and J shed 5 bases, with 12 bases lying between them. Germline V gene sequence: CDR1 LNHNV, CDR2 YYDKDF (reference sequence). The CDR3 has 15 residues. The CDR3 sequence: CATSRVVAGHQPQHF. The CDR3 coding sequence is TGTGCCACCAGCAGAGTCGTGGCAGGGCATCAGCCCCAGCATTTT.

The J gene is TRBJ1-6, the V gene TRBV5-4, with 7 bases lining up with TRBD1. Trimming removed 4 bases from V and 5 bases from J; junction bases left unmatched: 6. The CDR3 extends over 15 amino acids. Germline V lookup: CDR1 SGHNT, CDR2 YYREEE (reference sequence). This CDR3 is CASSDGTENNSPLHF. Written as DNA, the CDR3 is TGTGCCAGCAGCGATGGGACAGAAAATAATTCACCCCTCCACTTT.

CDR3 sequence: CASSSIGQGRHQETQYF. In DNA form, the CDR3 reads TGTGCCAGCAGCTCGATCGGACAGGGCCGACATCAAGAGACCCAGTACTTC. The rearrangement links TRBV7-9 to TRBJ2-5; 8 positions agree with TRBD1. The V segment lost 4 bases and the J segment 2 bases; nucleotides outside the gene matches: 12. In germline, CDR1 is SEHNR, CDR2 FQNEAQ (reference sequence). The CDR3 has 17 residues.

This clone was observed a handful of times. The V gene is TRBV15, the J gene TRBJ2-2; TRBD1 aligns across 8 bases. The V and J ends lost 5 bases and 7 bases, in that order; junction bases with no gene match: 9. The CDR3 is made up of 15 amino acids. Germline V gene data show CDR1 as LNHNV and CDR2 as YYDKDF (reference sequence). The CDR3 nucleotides read TGTGCCACCAGCCTGGACAGGGATGATGGCGGGGAGCTGTTTTTT. Translation: CATSLDRDDGGELFF.

This clone appeared a few times. V and J are TRBV30 and TRBJ1-1; TRBD1 aligns across 10 bases. Looked up from germline, CDR1 is GTSNPN and CDR2 is SVGIG (reference sequence). V dropped 5 bases and J dropped 3; count of bases not matched to a gene: 0. This CDR3 region has 12 residues. CDR3 DNA sequence: TGTGCCTGGGGACAGGGGGACACTGAAGCTTTCTTT. Translating gives CAWGQGDTEAFF.

The chain recombines TRBV6-5 with TRBJ1-3; no clear D. CDR3 length: 14 residues. Per the germline V gene, CDR1 is MNHEY and CDR2 is SVGAGI. V lost 2 bases and J lost 3, with 8 bases in between. The CDR3: CASSYTNLGNTIYF. The CDR3 coding sequence is TGTGCCAGCAGTTACACAAACCTTGGAAACACCATATATTTT.

The CDR3 sequence is CASSATRYNEQFF. CDR3 DNA sequence: TGCGCCAGCAGTGCCACTAGATACAATGAGCAGTTCTTC. The rearrangement links TRBV10-1 to TRBJ2-1; D is perhaps TRBD2 (5 bases). The germline gives CDR1 WNHNN, CDR2 SYGVQD (reference sequence). Trimming pared 4 bases from V and 4 bases from J, leaving 8 bases between. The CDR3 spans 13 residues.

The CDR3 reads CASSSGQASGSEQYF. In DNA form, the CDR3 reads TGTGCCAGCAGCTCCGGACAGGCCTCCGGGTCCGAGCAGTACTTC. The chain employs TRBV7-9 and TRBJ2-7, with 7 nucleotides matching TRBD1. The CDR3 covers 15 residues. CDR1 is SEHNR and CDR2 is FQNEAQ in the germline V gene (reference sequence). The J segment lost 6 bases and the V segment lost 4 bases, leaving 12 bases of the junction unmatched.

The gene calls are TRBV2 and TRBJ2-1; D possibly corresponds to TRBD1 (6 bases). There are 13 residues in the CDR3. The V end was cut by 7 bases, the J end by 2 bases, with 9 bases between. The germline V gene encodes CDR1 SNHLY and CDR2 FYNNEI. The DNA of the CDR3 is TGTGCCAGCAACAGGGTTACCTACAATGAGCAGTTCTTC. Translated, it gives CASNRVTYNEQFF.

The V call is TRBV12-5, the J call TRBJ2-4, with D perhaps TRBD1 (5 bases). The CDR3 is 15 amino acids. The germline V and J ends were trimmed by 7 bases and 0 bases, with 13 bases remaining between them. CDR1 and CDR2 (germline): LGHNT, FRNRAP. The CDR3 nucleotides read TGTGCTAGTGTCGACAGCCAACTAGCCAAAAACATTCAGTACTTC. Translated, it gives CASVDSQLAKNIQYF.

The chain recombines TRBV7-2 with TRBJ2-3; D might be TRBD1 (5 bases). Trimming removed 8 bases from V and 1 base from J, with 10 bases in between. Germline CDR1 reads SGHTA; CDR2 reads FQGNSA. There are 13 residues in the CDR3. The CDR3 DNA is TGTGCCAGCCTTGGACAACGCACAGATACGCAGTATTTT. Translated, it gives CASLGQRTDTQYF.

This clone was seen a single time. CDR3 in amino acids: CASSLIQGFNQPQHF. DNA for the CDR3: TGTGCCAGCAGTCTCATACAGGGGTTCAATCAGCCCCAGCATTTT. The chain couples TRBV2 to TRBJ1-5; the match to TRBD1 covers 7 bases. This CDR3 has 15 residues. With 5 bases clipped from V and 3 bases from J, the junction kept 7 bases outside the gene matches. Germline values: CDR1 SNHLY, CDR2 FYNNEI.

The chain links TRBV19 to TRBJ2-2, with 8 positions matching TRBD1. Germline V CDR1 and CDR2: LNHDA, SQIVND (reference sequence). After removal of 7 bases from V and 1 base from J, the junction contained 5 bases not matched to a gene. The CDR3 consists of 15 residues. Here the CDR3 reads CASKQQGVNTGELFF. CDR3 coding DNA: TGTGCCAGTAAACAACAGGGGGTGAACACCGGGGAGCTGTTTTTT. Looking up the rest from reference TRBV19 and TRBJ2-2 gives the full variable domain: DGGITQSPKYLFRKEGQNVTLSCEQNLNHDAMYWYRQDPGQGLRLIYYSQIVNDFQKGDIAEGYSVSREKKESFPLTVTSAQKNPTAFYLCASKQQGVNTGELFFGEGSRLTVL.

V and J are TRBV5-4 and TRBJ2-3; TRBD2 aligns across 8 bases. The CDR3 is made up of 16 amino acids. Per the germline V gene, CDR1 is SGHNT and CDR2 is YYREEE (reference sequence). V was clipped by 4 bases and J by 3 bases; unmatched bases: 10. The CDR3 sequence: CASSPRAGALTDTQYF. DNA of the CDR3: TGTGCCAGCAGCCCCCGAGCGGGAGCCTTAACAGATACGCAGTATTTT.

V and J are TRBV4-1 and TRBJ2-2, with 8 bases aligning to TRBD2. The CDR3 is made up of 17 amino acids. J was trimmed by 7 bases and V by 3 bases; bases with no gene match: 13. Germline loops: CDR1 MGHRA, CDR2 YSYEKL. The chain's CDR3 is CASSQQVWAGGGGELFF. Written as DNA, the CDR3 is TGCGCCAGCAGCCAGCAAGTATGGGCGGGAGGCGGCGGGGAGCTGTTTTTT.

J is TRBJ2-1 and V is TRBV7-6; 10 bases align to TRBD2. V lost 2 bases to trimming and J lost 3 bases; unmatched junction nucleotides: 7. From germline, CDR1 is SGHVS and CDR2 FNYEAQ. The CDR3 contains 17 residues. Here the CDR3 DNA reads TGTGCCAGCAGCTTAACCCGACTAGCGGGCCGCTACAATGAGCAGTTCTTC. This encodes CASSLTRLAGRYNEQFF.

The chain joins TRBV5-1 to TRBJ1-1, with D perhaps matching TRBD1 (6 bases). Trimming removed 1 base from V and 3 bases from J, with 10 bases in between. Germline-derived CDR1 and CDR2 are SGHRS and YFSETQ. The CDR3 length is 14 residues. CDR3 bases: TGCGCCAGCAGCTTGCGAGGGGGTGACACTGAAGCTTTCTTT. This sequence encodes CASSLRGGDTEAFF.